What follows describes a single TCR beta chain. These data originate in a study of blood T cell repertoires in COVID-19. Study-level background: The United States, Italy and Spain provided the acute and convalescent COVID-19 samples. Sample material is recorded as cDNA or gDNA derived from T cells, B-cell-depleted T cells, or PBMCs.

How the authors handled the data: Amplification of reference gene primers provided the estimated nucleated cell counts. Assay used: immunoSEQ multiplex PCR; TCRdb lists only in-frame clones, some missing. Clonal size and the V and J genes are those of that table, whereas D and trimming came from the DNA. The repertoire consists of some 300,000 clones, with approximately 89% occurring once and the leading ten covering less than 9.5%. All recovered Cohort 3 donors got two negative PCRs, got clearance, or saw symptom resolution. The CDR3 loop spans 18 amino acids. V shed 5 bases and J 0 bases; nucleotides not matched to a gene: 14. Germline V CDR1 and CDR2: LNHNV, YYDKDF (reference sequence).

This chain links TRBV15 with TRBJ2-5, with 8 bases lining up with TRBD2. Sequenced: PBMCs or T cells enriched from blood (not recorded which). The source is a woman between 25 and 40 years old who had recovered from COVID-19. The CDR3 nucleotides read TGTGCCACCAGCGGGTTGGGTAGCGGGACTAAGTACCAAGAGACCCAGTACTTC. Its protein product is CATSGLGSGTKYQETQYF.